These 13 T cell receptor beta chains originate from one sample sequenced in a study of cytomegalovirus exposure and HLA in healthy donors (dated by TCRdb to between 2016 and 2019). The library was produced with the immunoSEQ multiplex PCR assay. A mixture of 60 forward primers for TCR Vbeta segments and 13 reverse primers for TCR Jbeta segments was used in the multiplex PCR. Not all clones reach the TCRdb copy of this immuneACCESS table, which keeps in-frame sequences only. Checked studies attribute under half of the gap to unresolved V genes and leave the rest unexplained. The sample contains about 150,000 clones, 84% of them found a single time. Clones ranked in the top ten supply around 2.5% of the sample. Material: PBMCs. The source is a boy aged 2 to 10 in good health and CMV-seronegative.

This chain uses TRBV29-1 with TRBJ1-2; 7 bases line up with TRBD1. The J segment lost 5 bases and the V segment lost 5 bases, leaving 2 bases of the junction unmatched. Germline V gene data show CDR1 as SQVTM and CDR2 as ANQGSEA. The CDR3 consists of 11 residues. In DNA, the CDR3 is TGCAGCGTTACAGGGGTTTATGGCTACACCTTC. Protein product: CSVTGVYGYTF.

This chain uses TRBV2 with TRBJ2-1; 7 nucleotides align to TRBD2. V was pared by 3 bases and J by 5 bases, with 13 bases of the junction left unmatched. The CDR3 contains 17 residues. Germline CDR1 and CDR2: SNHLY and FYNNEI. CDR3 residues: CASSELAGGTGHNEQFF. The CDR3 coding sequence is TGTGCCAGCAGTGAGTTAGCCGGGGGGACCGGTCACAATGAGCAGTTCTTC.

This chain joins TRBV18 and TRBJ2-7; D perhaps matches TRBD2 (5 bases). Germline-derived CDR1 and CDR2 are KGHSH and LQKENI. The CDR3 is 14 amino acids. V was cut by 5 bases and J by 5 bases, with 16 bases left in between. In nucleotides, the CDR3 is TGTGCCAGCTCATTCTCCGGGGTTTCGGACGAGCAGTACTTC. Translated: CASSFSGVSDEQYF.

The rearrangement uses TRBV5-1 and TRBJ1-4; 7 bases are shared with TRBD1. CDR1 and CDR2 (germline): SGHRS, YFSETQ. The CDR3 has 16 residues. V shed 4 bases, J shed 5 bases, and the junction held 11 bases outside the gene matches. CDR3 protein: CASSPEPGQMNEKLFF. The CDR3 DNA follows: TGCGCCAGCAGCCCCGAGCCGGGACAGATGAATGAAAAACTGTTTTTT.

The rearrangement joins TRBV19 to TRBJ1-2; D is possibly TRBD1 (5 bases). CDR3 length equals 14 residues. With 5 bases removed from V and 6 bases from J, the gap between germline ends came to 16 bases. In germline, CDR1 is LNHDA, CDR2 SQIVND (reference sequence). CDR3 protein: CASSSTIGGDGYTF. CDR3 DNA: TGTGCCAGTAGTTCAACAATTGGGGGGGATGGCTACACCTTC.

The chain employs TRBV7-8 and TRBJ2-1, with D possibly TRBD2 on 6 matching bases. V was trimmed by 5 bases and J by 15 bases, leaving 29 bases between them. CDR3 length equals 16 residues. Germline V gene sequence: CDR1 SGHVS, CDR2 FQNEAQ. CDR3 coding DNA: TGTGCCAGCAGCGACAACGAGTTAAACCCGGGAGTCCCCTTGTTCTTC. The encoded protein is CASSDNELNPGVPLFF.

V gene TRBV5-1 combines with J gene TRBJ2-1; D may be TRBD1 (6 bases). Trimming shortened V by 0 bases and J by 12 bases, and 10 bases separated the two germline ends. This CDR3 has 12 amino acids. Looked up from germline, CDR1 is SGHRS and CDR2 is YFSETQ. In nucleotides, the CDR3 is TGCGCCAGCAGCTTGGGTACAGGGTTGCAGTTCTTC. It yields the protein CASSLGTGLQFF.

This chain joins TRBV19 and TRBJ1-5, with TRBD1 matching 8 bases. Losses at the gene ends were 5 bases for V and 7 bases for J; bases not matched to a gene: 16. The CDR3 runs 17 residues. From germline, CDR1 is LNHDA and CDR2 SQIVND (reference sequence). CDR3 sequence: CASSETDRGISGQPQHF. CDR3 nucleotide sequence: TGTGCCAGTAGTGAAACCGACAGGGGTATTTCAGGACAGCCCCAGCATTTT.

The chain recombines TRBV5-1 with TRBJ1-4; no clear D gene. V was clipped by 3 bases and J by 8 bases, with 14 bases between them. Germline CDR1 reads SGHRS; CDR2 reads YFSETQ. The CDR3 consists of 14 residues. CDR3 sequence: CASSSRTSGEKLFF. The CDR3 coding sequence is TGCGCCAGCAGCTCCCGGACCTCGGGAGAAAAACTGTTTTTT. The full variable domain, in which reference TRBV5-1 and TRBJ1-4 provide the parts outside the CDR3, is KAGVTQTPRYLIKTRGQQVTLSCSPISGHRSVSWYQQTPGQGLQFLFEYFSETQRNKGNFPGRFSGRQFSNSRSEMNVSTLELGDSALYLCASSSRTSGEKLFFGSGTQLSVL.

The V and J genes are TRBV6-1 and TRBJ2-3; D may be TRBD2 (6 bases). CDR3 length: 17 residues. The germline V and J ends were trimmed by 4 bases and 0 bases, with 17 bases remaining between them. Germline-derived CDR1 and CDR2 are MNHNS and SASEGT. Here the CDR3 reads CASSAYRSGSSTDTQYF. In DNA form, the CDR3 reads TGTGCCAGCAGTGCTTACCGGAGCGGGTCTAGCACAGATACGCAGTATTTT.

The CDR3 coding sequence is TGTGCCAGTAGTATAGTTTCAGGGCCCGGTGAGACCCAGTACTTC. Its translation: CASSIVSGPGETQYF. The chain is built from TRBV19 and TRBJ2-5; a weak D match, TRBD1 (5 bases). The germline V gene encodes CDR1 LNHDA and CDR2 SQIVND (reference sequence). V lost 1 base to trimming and J lost 5 bases, with 14 bases between them. This CDR3 is 15 amino acids long. Full variable domain (outside the CDR3, taken from reference TRBV19 and TRBJ2-5): DGGITQSPKYLFRKEGQNVTLSCEQNLNHDAMYWYRQDPGQGLRLIYYSQIVNDFQKGDIAEGYSVSREKKESFPLTVTSAQKNPTAFYLCASSIVSGPGETQYFGPGTRLLVL.

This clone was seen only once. CDR3 DNA: TGTGCCACCAGCAGAGATAATTCTGGGGCCAACGTCCTGACTTTC. This gives the protein CATSRDNSGANVLTF. The rearrangement joins TRBV15 to TRBJ2-6; D ambiguous. The CDR3 covers 15 residues. Germline lookup yields CDR1 LNHNV and CDR2 YYDKDF (reference sequence). The ends were cut back, 0 bases at V and 1 base at J, with 4 bases in the middle. Filled out from reference TRBV15 and TRBJ2-6, the complete variable domain reads DAMVIQNPRYQVTQFGKPVTLSCSQTLNHNVMYWYQQKSSQAPKLLFHYYDKDFNNEADTPDNFQSRRPNTSFCFLDIRSPGLGDTAMYLCATSRDNSGANVLTFGAGSRLTVL.

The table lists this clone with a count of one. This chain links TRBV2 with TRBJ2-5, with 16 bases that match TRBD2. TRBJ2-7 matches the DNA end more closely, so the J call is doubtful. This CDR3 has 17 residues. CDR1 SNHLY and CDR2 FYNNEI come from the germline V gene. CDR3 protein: CASKKGLAGGHSYEQYF. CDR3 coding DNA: TGTGCCAGCAAAAAGGGACTAGCGGGGGGGCATAGCTACGAGCAGTACTTC.